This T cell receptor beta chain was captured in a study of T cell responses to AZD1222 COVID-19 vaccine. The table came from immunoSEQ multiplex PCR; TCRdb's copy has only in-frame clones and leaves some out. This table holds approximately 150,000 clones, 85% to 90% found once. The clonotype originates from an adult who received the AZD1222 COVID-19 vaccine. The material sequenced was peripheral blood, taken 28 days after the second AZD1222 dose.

As DNA, the CDR3 is TGTGCCAGCAACTTTGACCGGGGGAATTCACCCCTCCACTTT. Residues: CASNFDRGNSPLHF. The chain links TRBV7-8 to TRBJ1-6, with D possibly matching TRBD1 (5 bases). The V end lost 7 bases, the J end lost 7 bases, and 14 bases lay between the germline ends. The CDR3 contains 14 residues. Germline CDR1 is SGHVS and CDR2 is FQNEAQ.